One sample yielded the 19 T cell receptor beta chains listed below, sequenced in a study of T cells in localized non-small cell lung cancer. This table comes from immunoSEQ multiplex PCR, and its TCRdb copy is limited to in-frame clones, with some not included. The sample has tens of thousands of clones, less than 85% seen once; the top ten hold 1.3%. The sample in question was peripheral blood, obtained before any cancer treatment. All receptors come from an older female donor with stage I lung adenocarcinoma.

The CDR3 bases are TGCACCAGCAGCCTAGTAGGAAAGGACCTGAGCGGGGGCCCAAGGTCCTACGAGCAGTACTTC. Protein sequence: CTSSLVGKDLSGGPRSYEQYF. The V gene is TRBV1, the J gene TRBJ2-7; the tabulated D call, TRBD2, remains unverified against the DNA. TRBV1 is designated a pseudogene. The CDR3 spans 21 residues.

This chain joins TRBV11-2 and TRBJ2-1; 16 bases line up with TRBD2. The J segment lost 3 bases and the V segment lost 3 bases, leaving 8 bases of the junction unmatched. Germline CDR1 SGHAT, CDR2 FQNNGV. The CDR3 loop spans 19 amino acids. The CDR3 DNA is TGTGCCAGCAGCTTCAGGGGACTAGCGGGAGGGCCGAACTACAATGAGCAGTTCTTC. Translating it yields CASSFRGLAGGPNYNEQFF.

V is TRBV6-6 and J is TRBJ1-5; weak D call: TRBD1 (6 bases). The germline V gene has CDR1 MNHNY and CDR2 SVGAGI (reference sequence). Trimming pared 1 base from V and 5 bases from J, leaving 12 bases between. There are 15 residues in the CDR3. In nucleotides, the CDR3 is TGTGCCAGCAGTTACTGGGGGGGGCTGGATCAGCCCCAGCATTTT. Its translation: CASSYWGGLDQPQHF.

V usage is TRBV10-3 and J usage is TRBJ1-3, with no clear D. Trimming took 8 bases from V and 1 from J, leaving 12 bases between them. Germline V gene data show CDR1 as ENHRY and CDR2 as SYGVKD. This CDR3 spans 14 amino acids. The CDR3 sequence: CAIGDSPSGNTIYF. The CDR3 DNA reads as TGTGCCATCGGGGATTCGCCGTCTGGAAACACCATATATTTT.

The rearrangement joins TRBV4-1 to TRBJ2-4; D is possibly TRBD1 or TRBD2 (5 bases each). Germline CDR1 reads MGHRA; CDR2 reads YSYEKL. The V and J ends lost 2 bases and 3 bases respectively, with 14 bases between them. CDR3 length equals 16 residues. CDR3 DNA sequence: TGCGCCAGCAGCCAACCCCGGAGTGGGGGCAAAAACATTCAGTACTTC. Protein product: CASSQPRSGGKNIQYF.

CDR3 sequence (DNA): TGTGCCAGCTGCGTAGCGGGAGGGAACAATGAGCAGTTCTTC. This translates into CASCVAGGNNEQFF. The chain couples TRBV27 to TRBJ2-1, with 11 bases fitting TRBD2. Germline CDR1 is MNHEY and CDR2 is SMNVEV (reference sequence). The CDR3 contains 14 residues. Trimming cost V 8 bases and J 5 bases; bases outside gene matches: 5.

This clone was observed a few times. The rearrangement joins TRBV6-5 to TRBJ2-1; a possible D gene is TRBD2 (6 bases). CDR3 length: 15 amino acids. Per germline, CDR1 MNHEY and CDR2 SVGAGI. V lost 2 bases, J lost 9 bases, and 17 bases lay in between. CDR3 coding DNA: TGTGCCAGCAGTTACGGGACTGCCGCGGGGAGTGAGCAGTTCTTC. As protein: CASSYGTAAGSEQFF.

This chain uses TRBV11-1 with TRBJ2-4; TRBD2 agrees at 11 bases. CDR3 size: 17 residues. From germline, CDR1 is SGHAT and CDR2 FQDESV (reference sequence). V gave up 5 bases and J gave up 5 bases; unmatched junction bases: 11. The CDR3 spells CASSLGLAVKGENIQYF. In DNA form, the CDR3 reads TGTGCCAGCAGCCTGGGACTAGCGGTTAAGGGAGAAAACATTCAGTACTTC.

The V and J genes are TRBV5-1 and TRBJ2-7, with 7 bases lining up with TRBD1. Germline CDR1 is SGHRS and CDR2 is YFSETQ. The CDR3 spans 14 residues. J gave up 4 bases and V 4 bases, and 8 bases lay outside the gene matches. CDR3 coding DNA: TGCGCCAGCAGCGGGGGACAGAGACTTTACGAGCAGTACTTC. This translates into CASSGGQRLYEQYF.

The chain couples TRBV6-1 to TRBJ1-5, with TRBD1 identical over 9 bases. V was clipped by 4 bases and J by 2 bases; unmatched bases: 9. The germline V gene encodes CDR1 MNHNS and CDR2 SASEGT. CDR3 size: 17 residues. CDR3 amino acids: CASSGLQGALGNQPQHF. The DNA for the CDR3 is TGTGCCAGCAGTGGATTACAGGGGGCGCTTGGCAATCAGCCCCAGCATTTT.

The chain employs TRBV6-1 and TRBJ2-2; perhaps TRBD1 as D (5 bases). This CDR3 is 14 amino acids long. Germline CDR1 is MNHNS and CDR2 is SASEGT. Trimming shortened V by 1 base and J by 5 bases, and 8 bases separated the two germline ends. This CDR3 is CASSEVWTTGELFF. CDR3 DNA sequence: TGTGCCAGCAGTGAAGTTTGGACAACCGGGGAGCTGTTTTTT.

The table lists this clone with a few counts. The chain employs TRBV6-1 and TRBJ1-5; D is perhaps TRBD1 (6 bases). Trimming stripped 6 bases from V and 4 bases from J, with 10 bases between. Per the germline V gene, CDR1 is MNHNS and CDR2 is SASEGT. CDR3 length equals 13 residues. CDR3 loop: CASSRRGNQPQHF. The DNA of the CDR3 is TGTGCCAGCAGCCGAAGGGGGAATCAGCCCCAGCATTTT.

This chain joins TRBV19 and TRBJ1-1, with 7 bases lining up with TRBD1. V trimming: 3 bases; J trimming: 0 bases; junction bases outside the gene matches: 10. CDR3 length equals 17 residues. Looked up from germline, CDR1 is LNHDA and CDR2 is SQIVND (reference sequence). This chain's CDR3 is CASSIWDRREVNTEAFF. The DNA of the CDR3 is TGTGCCAGTAGTATCTGGGACAGAAGGGAGGTGAACACTGAAGCTTTCTTT. The full variable domain, its missing parts supplied by reference TRBV19 and TRBJ1-1, is DGGITQSPKYLFRKEGQNVTLSCEQNLNHDAMYWYRQDPGQGLRLIYYSQIVNDFQKGDIAEGYSVSREKKESFPLTVTSAQKNPTAFYLCASSIWDRREVNTEAFFGQGTRLTVV.

The rearrangement links TRBV18 to TRBJ2-7, with 10 nucleotides matching TRBD2. The CDR3 consists of 23 residues. CDR1 is KGHSH and CDR2 is LQKENI in the germline V gene. V was pared by 2 bases and J by 4 bases, with 29 bases of the junction left unmatched. The DNA of the CDR3 is TGTGCCAGCTCACCATGGGGGGCCGGGACTAGCGATCGGGAGTTGAGATCCCCATACGAGCAGTACTTC. As protein: CASSPWGAGTSDRELRSPYEQYF.

CDR3 nucleotide sequence: TGTGCCAGCAGCTTAGGGGCAGGGGGCGGGTACGAGCAGTACTTC. It yields the protein CASSLGAGGGYEQYF. V and J are TRBV7-6 and TRBJ2-7; 8 nucleotides align to TRBD1. The CDR3 loop spans 15 amino acids. Trimming removed 1 base from V and 4 bases from J; junction bases left unmatched: 6. The germline V gene has CDR1 SGHVS and CDR2 FNYEAQ.

The V and J genes are TRBV6-6 and TRBJ2-1; D is unclear. V was trimmed by 7 bases and J by 0 bases, leaving 10 bases between them. The CDR3 totals 14 residues. Germline lookup yields CDR1 MNHNY and CDR2 SVGAGI (reference sequence). This CDR3 reads CASTWVGSYNEQFF. CDR3 nucleotide sequence: TGTGCCAGCACCTGGGTGGGCTCCTACAATGAGCAGTTCTTC.

The chain joins TRBV7-7 to TRBJ2-5, with D tentatively TRBD1 (5 bases). Trimming removed 5 bases at V and 4 bases at J, with 14 bases between. This CDR3 region has 14 residues. Germline CDR1 and CDR2: SSHAT and FNYEAQ (reference sequence). The CDR3 DNA reads as TGTGCCAGCAGCGCCGACAGTATAGGAGAGACCCAGTACTTC. Its translation: CASSADSIGETQYF.

This chain uses TRBV27 with TRBJ1-5, with unresolved D. CDR1 and CDR2 from the germline V gene are MNHEY and SMNVEV (reference sequence). This CDR3 region has 13 residues. Trimming removed 3 bases from V and 8 bases from J, with 11 bases in between. The chain's CDR3 is CASSFGPVEPQHF. The CDR3 nucleotides are TGTGCCAGCAGTTTCGGTCCTGTGGAGCCCCAGCATTTT.

CDR3 sequence (DNA): TGTGCCAGCAGCCGGGACAGGGGTAATGAAAAACTGTTTTTT. Translation gives CASSRDRGNEKLFF. The chain links TRBV7-2 to TRBJ1-4; TRBD1 matches at 10 bases. Germline V gene data show CDR1 as SGHTA and CDR2 as FQGNSA. This CDR3 is 14 amino acids long. The V segment lost 5 bases and the J segment 4 bases; nucleotides outside the gene matches: 1.